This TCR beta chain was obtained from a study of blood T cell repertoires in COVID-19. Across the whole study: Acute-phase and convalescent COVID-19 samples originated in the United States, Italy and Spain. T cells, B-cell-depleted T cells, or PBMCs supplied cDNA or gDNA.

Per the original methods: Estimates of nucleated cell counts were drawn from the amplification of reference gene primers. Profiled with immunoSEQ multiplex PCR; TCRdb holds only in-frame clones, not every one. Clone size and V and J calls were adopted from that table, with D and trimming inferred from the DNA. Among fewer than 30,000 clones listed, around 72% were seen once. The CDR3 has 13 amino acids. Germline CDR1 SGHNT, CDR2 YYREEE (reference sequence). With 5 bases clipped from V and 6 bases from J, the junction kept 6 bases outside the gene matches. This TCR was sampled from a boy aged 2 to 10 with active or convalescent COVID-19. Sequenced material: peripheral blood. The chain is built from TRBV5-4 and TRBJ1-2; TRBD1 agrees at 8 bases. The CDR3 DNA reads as TGTGCCAGCAGGTCGACAGGGGTGCATGGCTACACCTTC. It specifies CASRSTGVHGYTF.